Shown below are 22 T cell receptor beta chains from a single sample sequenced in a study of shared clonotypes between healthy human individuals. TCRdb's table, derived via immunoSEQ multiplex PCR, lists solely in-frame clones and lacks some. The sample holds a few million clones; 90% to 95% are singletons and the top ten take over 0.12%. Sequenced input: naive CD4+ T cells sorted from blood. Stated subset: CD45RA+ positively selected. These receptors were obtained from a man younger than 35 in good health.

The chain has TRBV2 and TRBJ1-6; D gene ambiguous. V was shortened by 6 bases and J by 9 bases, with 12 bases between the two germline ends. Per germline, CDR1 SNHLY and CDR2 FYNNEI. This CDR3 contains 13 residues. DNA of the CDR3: TGTGCCAGCAGCGAGGAGAATACTTCACCCCTCCACTTT. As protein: CASSEENTSPLHF. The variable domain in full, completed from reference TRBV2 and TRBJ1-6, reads EPEVTQTPSHQVTQMGQEVILRCVPISNHLYFYWYRQILGQKVEFLVSFYNNEISEKSEIFDDQFSVERPDGSNFTLKIRSTKLEDSAMYFCASSEENTSPLHFGNGTRLTVT.

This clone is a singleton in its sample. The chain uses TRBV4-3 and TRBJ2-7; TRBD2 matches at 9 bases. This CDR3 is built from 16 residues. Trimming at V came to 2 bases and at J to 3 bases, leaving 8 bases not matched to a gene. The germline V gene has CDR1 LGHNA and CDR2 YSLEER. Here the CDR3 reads CASSQSLALAGYEQYF. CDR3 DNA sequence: TGCGCCAGCAGCCAATCGCTGGCACTAGCGGGCTACGAGCAGTACTTC.

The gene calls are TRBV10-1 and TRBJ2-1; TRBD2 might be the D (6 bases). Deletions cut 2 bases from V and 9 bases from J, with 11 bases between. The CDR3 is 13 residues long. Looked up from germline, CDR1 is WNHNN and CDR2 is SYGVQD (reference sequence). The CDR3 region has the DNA TGCGCCAGCAGTGAGGGGGGGAGAGGTGAGCAGTTCTTC. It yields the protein CASSEGGRGEQFF.

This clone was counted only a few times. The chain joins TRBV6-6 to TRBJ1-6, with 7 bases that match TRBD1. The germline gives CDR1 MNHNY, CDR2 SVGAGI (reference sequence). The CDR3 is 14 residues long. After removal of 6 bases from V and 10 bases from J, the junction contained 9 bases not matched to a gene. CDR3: CASRQDRVTSPLHF. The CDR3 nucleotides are TGTGCCAGCAGACAAGACAGGGTGACCTCACCCCTCCACTTT.

The chain's CDR3 is CASSFDGPNEKLFF. As DNA, the CDR3 is TGTGCCAGCAGCTTTGACGGACCTAATGAAAAACTGTTTTTT. This rearrangement joins TRBV7-8 to TRBJ1-4; no clear D gene. This CDR3 is 14 amino acids long. Germline CDR1 reads SGHVS; CDR2 reads FQNEAQ. Trimming stripped 3 bases from V and 3 bases from J, with 8 bases between.

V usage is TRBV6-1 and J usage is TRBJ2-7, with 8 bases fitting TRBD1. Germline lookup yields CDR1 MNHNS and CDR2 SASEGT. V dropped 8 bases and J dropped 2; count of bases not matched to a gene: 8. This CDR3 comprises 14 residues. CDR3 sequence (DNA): TGTGCCAGCTCTTTACAGGGGGGCCCCTACGAGCAGTACTTC. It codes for CASSLQGGPYEQYF.

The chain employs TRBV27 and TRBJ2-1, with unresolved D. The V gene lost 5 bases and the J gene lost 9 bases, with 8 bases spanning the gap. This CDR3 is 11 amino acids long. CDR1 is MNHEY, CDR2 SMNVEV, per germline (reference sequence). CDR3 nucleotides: TGTGCCAGCAGTGCCCTTGGTGAGCAGTTCTTC. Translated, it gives CASSALGEQFF.

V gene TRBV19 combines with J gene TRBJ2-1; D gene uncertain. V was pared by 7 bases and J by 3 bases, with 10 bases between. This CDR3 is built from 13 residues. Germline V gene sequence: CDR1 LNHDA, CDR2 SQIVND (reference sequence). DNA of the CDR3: TGTGCCAGTACCTCTACGGGCTACAATGAGCAGTTCTTC. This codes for CASTSTGYNEQFF.

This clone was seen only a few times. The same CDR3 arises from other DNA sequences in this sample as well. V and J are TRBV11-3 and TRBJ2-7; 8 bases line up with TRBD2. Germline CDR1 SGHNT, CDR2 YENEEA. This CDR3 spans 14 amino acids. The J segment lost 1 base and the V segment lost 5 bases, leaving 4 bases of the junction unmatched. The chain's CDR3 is CASSPTSGSYEQYF. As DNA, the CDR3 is TGTGCCAGCAGCCCAACTAGCGGATCCTACGAGCAGTACTTC. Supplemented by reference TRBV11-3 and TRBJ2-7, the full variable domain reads EAGVVQSPRYKIIEKKQPVAFWCNPISGHNTLYWYLQNLGQGPELLIRYENEEAVDDSQLPKDRFSAERLKGVDSTLKIQPAELGDSAVYLCASSPTSGSYEQYFGPGTRLTVT.

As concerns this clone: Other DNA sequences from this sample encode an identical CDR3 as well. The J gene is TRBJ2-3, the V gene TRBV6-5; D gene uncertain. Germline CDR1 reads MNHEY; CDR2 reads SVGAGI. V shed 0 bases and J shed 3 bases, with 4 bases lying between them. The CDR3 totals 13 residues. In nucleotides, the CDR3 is TGTGCCAGCAGTTACTCGGGAACAGATACGCAGTATTTT. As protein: CASSYSGTDTQYF.

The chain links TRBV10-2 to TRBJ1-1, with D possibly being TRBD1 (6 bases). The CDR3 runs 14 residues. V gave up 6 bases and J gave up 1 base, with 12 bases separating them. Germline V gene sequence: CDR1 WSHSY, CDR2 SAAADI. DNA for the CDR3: TGCGCCAGCAGGGGGGACACGGGGAACACTGAAGCTTTCTTT. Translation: CASRGDTGNTEAFF.

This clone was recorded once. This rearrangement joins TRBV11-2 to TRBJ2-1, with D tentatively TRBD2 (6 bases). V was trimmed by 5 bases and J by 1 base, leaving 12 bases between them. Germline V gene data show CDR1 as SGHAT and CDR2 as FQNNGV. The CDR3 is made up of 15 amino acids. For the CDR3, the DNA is TGTGCCAGCAGCCCAACTAGCTCATCCTACAATGAGCAGTTCTTC. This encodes CASSPTSSSYNEQFF. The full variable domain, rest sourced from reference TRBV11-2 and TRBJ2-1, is EAGVAQSPRYKIIEKRQSVAFWCNPISGHATLYWYQQILGQGPKLLIQFQNNGVVDDSQLPKDRFSAERLKGVDSTLKIQPAKLEDSAVYLCASSPTSSSYNEQFFGPGTRLTVL.

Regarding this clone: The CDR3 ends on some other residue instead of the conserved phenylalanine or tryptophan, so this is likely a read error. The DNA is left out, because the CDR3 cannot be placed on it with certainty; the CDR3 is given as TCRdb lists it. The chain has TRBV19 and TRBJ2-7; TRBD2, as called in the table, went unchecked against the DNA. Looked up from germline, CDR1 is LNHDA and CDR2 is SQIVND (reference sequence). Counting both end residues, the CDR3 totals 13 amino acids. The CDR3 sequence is CASSPGLADPCQD.

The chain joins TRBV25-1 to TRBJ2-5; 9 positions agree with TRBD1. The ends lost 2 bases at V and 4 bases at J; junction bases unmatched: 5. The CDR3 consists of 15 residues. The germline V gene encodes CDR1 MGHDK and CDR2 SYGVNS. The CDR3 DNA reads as TGTGCCAGCAGTGAACCGGGACAGGGTCGAGAGACCCAGTACTTC. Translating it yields CASSEPGQGRETQYF.

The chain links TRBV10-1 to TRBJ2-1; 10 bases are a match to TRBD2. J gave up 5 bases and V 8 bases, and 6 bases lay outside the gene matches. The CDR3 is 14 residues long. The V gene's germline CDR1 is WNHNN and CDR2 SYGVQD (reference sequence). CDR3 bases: TGCGCCAGCTCTAGCGGGAGAGCTCACAATGAGCAGTTCTTC. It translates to CASSSGRAHNEQFF.

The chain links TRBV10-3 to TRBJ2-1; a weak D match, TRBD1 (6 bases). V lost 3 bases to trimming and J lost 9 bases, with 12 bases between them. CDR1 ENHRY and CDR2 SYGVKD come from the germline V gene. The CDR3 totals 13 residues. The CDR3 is CAISETGWGEQFF. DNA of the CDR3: TGTGCCATCAGTGAAACAGGGTGGGGTGAGCAGTTCTTC.

CDR3 amino acids: CASSEMELPTDTQYF. CDR3 bases: TGTGCCAGCAGTGAAATGGAGTTACCGACAGATACGCAGTATTTT. The chain is built from TRBV2 and TRBJ2-3; D call uncertain. The V and J ends lost 2 bases and 3 bases respectively, with 12 bases between them. CDR1 SNHLY and CDR2 FYNNEI come from the germline V gene. The CDR3 covers 15 residues.

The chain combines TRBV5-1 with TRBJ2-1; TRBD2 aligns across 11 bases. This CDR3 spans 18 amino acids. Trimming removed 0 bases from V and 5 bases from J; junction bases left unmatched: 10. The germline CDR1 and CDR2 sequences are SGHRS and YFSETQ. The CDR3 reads CASSLAVQLAGANNEQFF. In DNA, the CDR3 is TGCGCCAGCAGCTTGGCCGTCCAACTAGCGGGAGCCAACAATGAGCAGTTCTTC.

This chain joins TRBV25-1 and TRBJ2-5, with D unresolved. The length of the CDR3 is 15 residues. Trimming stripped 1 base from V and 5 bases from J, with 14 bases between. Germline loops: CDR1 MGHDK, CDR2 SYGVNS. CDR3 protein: CASSEWKGLMETQYF. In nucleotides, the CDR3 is TGTGCCAGCAGTGAATGGAAGGGTCTTATGGAGACCCAGTACTTC.

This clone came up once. The CDR3: CASSLRTGSTDTQYF. CDR3 nucleotides: TGTGCCAGCAGCCTCCGGACAGGAAGCACAGATACGCAGTATTTT. The chain couples TRBV9 to TRBJ2-3, with TRBD1 matching 7 bases. Germline CDR1 reads SGDLS; CDR2 reads YYNGEE. Trimming removed 4 bases from V and 0 bases from J; junction bases left unmatched: 5. The CDR3 runs 15 residues.

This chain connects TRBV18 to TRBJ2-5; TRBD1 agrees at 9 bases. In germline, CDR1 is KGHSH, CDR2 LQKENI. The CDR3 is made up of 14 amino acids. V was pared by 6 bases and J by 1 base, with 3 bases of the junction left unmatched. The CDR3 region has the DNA TGTGCCAGCTCGGACAGGGGTGGCCAAGAGACCCAGTACTTC. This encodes CASSDRGGQETQYF. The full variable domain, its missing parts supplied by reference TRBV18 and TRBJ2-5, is NAGVMQNPRHLVRRRGQEARLRCSPMKGHSHVYWYRQLPEEGLKFMVYLQKENIIDESGMPKERFSAEFPKEGPSILRIQQVVRGDSAAYFCASSDRGGQETQYFGPGTRLLVL.

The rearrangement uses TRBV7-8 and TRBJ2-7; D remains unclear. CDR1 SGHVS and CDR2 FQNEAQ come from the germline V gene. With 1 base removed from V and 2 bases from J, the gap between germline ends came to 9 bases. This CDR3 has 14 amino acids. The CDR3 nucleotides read TGTGCCAGCAGCTTAGATTCAGGCCCCTACGAGCAGTACTTC. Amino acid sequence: CASSLDSGPYEQYF.